Listed below are T cell receptor beta chains from one sample, sequenced in a study of shared clonotypes between healthy human individuals. The table came from immunoSEQ multiplex PCR; TCRdb's copy has only in-frame clones and leaves some out. The table has about 510,000 clones, approximately 79% seen once. The sample taken for sequencing was PBMCs. The receptors shown here come from a woman aged 40-49 years in good health. Some clones in this sample may be carry-over from other donors' samples. The CDR3 runs from the conserved cysteine through the conserved F or W. Each record gives: CDR3 length, V gene, clone size, D gene, J gene, CDR3 protein, CDR3 DNA. A D gene is named only where the DNA matches it firmly. Size tells how often a clone was seen (once, few, many) or the class of an expanded clone, and some rows leave it out.

>11|TRBV2|-|-|TRBJ1-2
CASSEFGGPTF
TGTGCCAGCAGTGAGTTCGGGGGTCCCACCTTC
>15|TRBV5-4|-|TRBD2|TRBJ2-1
CASSLSGSSYNEQFF
TGTGCCAGCAGTCTTAGCGGGAGTTCCTACAATGAGCAGTTCTTC
>12|TRBV10-3|-|-|TRBJ1-2
CAISESGVGYTF
TGTGCCATCAGTGAGTCGGGGGTCGGCTACACCTTC
>16|TRBV9|-|TRBD2|TRBJ2-3
CASSRTSGTSTDTQYF
TGTGCCAGCTCCCGCACTAGCGGCACTAGCACAGATACGCAGTATTTT
>16|TRBV10-3|few|TRBD1|TRBJ1-6
CATAVPGQGYNSPLHF
TGTGCCACCGCCGTACCGGGACAGGGCTATAATTCACCCCTCCACTTT
>15|TRBV30|-|TRBD1|TRBJ1-1
CAWSVTAGGNTEAFF
TGTGCCTGGAGTGTGACAGCAGGGGGGAACACTGAAGCTTTCTTT
>13|TRBV19|few|TRBD1|TRBJ1-2
CASSTGTGFGYTF
TGTGCCAGTAGTACCGGGACAGGGTTTGGCTACACCTTC
>15|TRBV2|few|TRBD1|TRBJ1-2
CASSGGQGGDYGYTF
TGTGCCAGCAGTGGGGGACAGGGAGGAGATTATGGCTACACCTTC
>15|TRBV15|few|-|TRBJ2-2
CATTPDISNTGELFF
TGTGCCACCACCCCGGACATTTCGAACACCGGGGAGCTGTTTTTT
>15|TRBV27|-|-|TRBJ1-4
CASTRTATTNEKLFF
TGTGCCAGCACCCGGACGGCTACAACTAATGAAAAACTGTTTTTT
>21|TRBV5-1|-|-|TRBJ2-1
CASSLEGPTRRNPSSYNEQFF
TGCGCCAGCAGCTTGGAGGGTCCGACTAGACGTAACCCAAGCTCCTACAATGAGCAGTTCTTC
>14|TRBV7-2|few|TRBD2|TRBJ2-3
CASRSGGASDTQYF
TGTGCCAGCAGGAGCGGGGGGGCCTCGGATACGCAGTATTTT
>14|TRBV7-6|few|TRBD1|TRBJ2-5
CASSTQTGSETQYF
TGTGCCAGCAGCACCCAGACAGGGAGTGAGACCCAGTACTTC
>13|TRBV7-8|-|-|TRBJ2-7
CASSSGTEGEQYF
TGTGCCAGCAGCTCCGGGACTGAGGGGGAGCAGTACTTC
>15|TRBV11-2|-|-|TRBJ1-2
CASSSPGAARAGYTF
TGTGCCAGCAGCTCGCCAGGGGCCGCCCGGGCTGGCTACACCTTC
>12|TRBV7-2|-|-|TRBJ2-1
CASSPRWGEQFF
TGTGCCAGCAGCCCCAGGTGGGGTGAGCAGTTCTTC
>12|TRBV7-7|-|-|TRBJ2-5
CASSLAPGEQYF
TGTGCTAGCAGCTTAGCGCCGGGGGAACAGTACTTC
>12|TRBV7-8|-|-|TRBJ1-2
CASSSKGDGYTF
TGTGCCAGCAGCTCTAAGGGGGATGGCTACACCTTC